The entry below describes one T cell receptor beta chain. Study processing details: The authors estimated nucleated cell counts from reference gene primer amplification. Profiled with immunoSEQ multiplex PCR; TCRdb holds only in-frame clones, not every one. V, J and clone size are those of that table, while D and trimming were read from the DNA. This sample has more than 150,000 clones, with around 87% found just once. The record originates from a study of blood T cell repertoires in COVID-19. Study context: COVID-19 samples collected from the United States, Italy and Spain covered acute and convalescent phases. Sources were T cells, B-cell-depleted T cells, or PBMCs; the material itself was cDNA or gDNA.

Trimming at V came to 4 bases and at J to 3 bases, leaving 3 bases not matched to a gene. Germline V lookup: CDR1 LGHNA, CDR2 YNFKEQ. There are 14 residues in the CDR3. This chain uses TRBV4-2 with TRBJ2-5, with 9 bases matching TRBD2. Sequencing was done on a sample of peripheral blood. This TCR derives from a man aged 50-59 years with acute or convalescent COVID-19. As DNA, the CDR3 is TGTGCCAGCAGCCGCAGACTAGCGGAAGAGACCCAGTACTTC. This gives the protein CASSRRLAEETQYF.